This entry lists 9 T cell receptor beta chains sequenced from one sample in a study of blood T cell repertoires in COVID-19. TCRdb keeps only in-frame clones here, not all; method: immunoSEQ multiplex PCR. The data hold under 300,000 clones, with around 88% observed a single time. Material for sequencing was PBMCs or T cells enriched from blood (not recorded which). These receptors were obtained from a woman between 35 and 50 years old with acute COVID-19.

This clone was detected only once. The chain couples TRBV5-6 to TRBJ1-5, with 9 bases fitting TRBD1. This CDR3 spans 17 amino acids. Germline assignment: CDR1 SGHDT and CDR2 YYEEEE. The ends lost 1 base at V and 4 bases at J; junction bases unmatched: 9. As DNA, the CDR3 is TGTGCCAGCAGCTTGAGTGTGGGACAGGGCGCAAATCAGCCCCAGCATTTT. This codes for CASSLSVGQGANQPQHF.

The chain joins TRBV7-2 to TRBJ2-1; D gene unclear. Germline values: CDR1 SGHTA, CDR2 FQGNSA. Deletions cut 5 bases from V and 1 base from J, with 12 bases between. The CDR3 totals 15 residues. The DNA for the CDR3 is TGTGCCAGCAGCCCCGGGTCCGGATCCTACAATGAGCAGTTCTTC. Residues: CASSPGSGSYNEQFF.

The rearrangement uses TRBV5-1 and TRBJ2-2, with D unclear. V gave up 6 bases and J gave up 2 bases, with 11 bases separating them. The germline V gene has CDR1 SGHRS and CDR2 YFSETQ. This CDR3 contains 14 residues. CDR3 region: CASTETPNTGELFF. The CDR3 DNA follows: TGCGCCAGCACGGAGACTCCTAACACCGGGGAGCTGTTTTTT.

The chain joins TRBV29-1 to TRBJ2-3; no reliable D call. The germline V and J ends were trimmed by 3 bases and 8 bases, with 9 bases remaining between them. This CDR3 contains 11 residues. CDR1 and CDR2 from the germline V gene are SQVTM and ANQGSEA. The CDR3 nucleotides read TGCAGCGTTGATTTCCGGAGTACGCAGTATTTT. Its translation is CSVDFRSTQYF.

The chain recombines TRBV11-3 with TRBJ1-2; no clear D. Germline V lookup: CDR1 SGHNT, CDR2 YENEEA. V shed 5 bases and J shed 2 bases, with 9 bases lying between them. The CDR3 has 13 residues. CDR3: CASSPRGNYGYTF. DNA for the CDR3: TGTGCCAGCAGCCCCCGAGGCAACTATGGCTACACCTTC.

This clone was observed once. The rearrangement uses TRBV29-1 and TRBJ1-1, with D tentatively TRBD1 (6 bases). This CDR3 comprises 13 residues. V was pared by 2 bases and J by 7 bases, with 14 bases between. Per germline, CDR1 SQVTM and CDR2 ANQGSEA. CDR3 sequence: CSVEQGRAFEAFF. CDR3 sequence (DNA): TGCAGCGTTGAACAGGGGAGAGCCTTTGAAGCTTTCTTT.

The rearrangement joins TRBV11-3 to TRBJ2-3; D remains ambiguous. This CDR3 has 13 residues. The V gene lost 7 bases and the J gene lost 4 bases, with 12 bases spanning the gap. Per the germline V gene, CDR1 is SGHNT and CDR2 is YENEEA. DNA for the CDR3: TGTGCCAGCACCGAGACTGGAGCAGATACGCAGTATTTT. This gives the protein CASTETGADTQYF.

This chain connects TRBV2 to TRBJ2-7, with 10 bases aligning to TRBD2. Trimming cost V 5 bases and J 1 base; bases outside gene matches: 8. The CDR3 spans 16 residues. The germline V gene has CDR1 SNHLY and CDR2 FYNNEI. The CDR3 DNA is TGTGCCAGCAGTTCCCCCGCTAGCGGGAGTTCCTACGAGCAGTACGTC. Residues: CASSSPASGSSYEQYV.

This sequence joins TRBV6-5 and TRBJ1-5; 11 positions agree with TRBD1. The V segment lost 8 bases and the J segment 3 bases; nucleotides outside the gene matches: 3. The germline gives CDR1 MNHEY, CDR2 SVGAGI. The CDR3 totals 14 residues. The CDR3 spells CASWGQGVNQPQHF. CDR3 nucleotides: TGTGCCAGCTGGGGACAGGGGGTCAATCAGCCCCAGCATTTT.